The 28 T cell receptor beta chains listed next were all sequenced from one sample in a study of blood T cells in healthy people across ages. A sample-barcoded 5' primer and a J-beta primer mix were used in a second PCR of about 6 to 11 cycles. In TCRdb, the 5' RACE reads were re-called with MiXCR into one record per CDR3 protein. This sample has hundreds of thousands of distinct CDR3 sequences, with about three fifths found just once. The sequenced sample was blood. The receptors were gathered from a man aged 30 to 39 in good health.

This chain links TRBV15 with TRBJ2-1, with TRBD2 as a possible D gene (5 bases). V was shortened by 0 bases and J by 10 bases, with 10 bases between the two germline ends. The CDR3 covers 13 residues. The germline V gene encodes CDR1 LNHNV and CDR2 YYDKDF (reference sequence). The CDR3 sequence: CATSRDLTGEQFF. The CDR3 DNA is TGTGCCACCAGCAGAGATTTGACGGGGGAGCAGTTCTTC. Using reference TRBV15 and TRBJ2-1 for the parts outside the CDR3, the full variable domain is DAMVIQNPRYQVTQFGKPVTLSCSQTLNHNVMYWYQQKSSQAPKLLFHYYDKDFNNEADTPDNFQSRRPNTSFCFLDIRSPGLGDTAMYLCATSRDLTGEQFFGPGTRLTVL.

CDR3 DNA sequence: TGTGCCAGCAGTTATGGTTTCGGAGTGGGGGGAGGTTTTACGGAGACCCAGTACTTC. This codes for CASSYGFGVGGGFTETQYF. V usage is TRBV6-5 and J usage is TRBJ2-5; perhaps TRBD2 as D (6 bases). There are 19 residues in the CDR3. Germline values: CDR1 MNHEY, CDR2 SVGAGI. V gave up 3 bases and J gave up 5 bases, with 28 bases separating them.

This clonotype came up a few times. The rearrangement joins TRBV4-1 to TRBJ1-2; D unclear. The germline CDR1 and CDR2 sequences are MGHRA and YSYEKL. The CDR3 has 15 residues. The ends were cut back, 2 bases at V and 0 bases at J, with 10 bases in the middle. In DNA, the CDR3 is TGCGCCAGCAGCCAATCGGCTGGAGCTAACTATGGCTACACCTTC. Translation gives CASSQSAGANYGYTF.

This clonotype was counted only a few times. V gene TRBV7-6 combines with J gene TRBJ2-5; D gene ambiguous. The DNA end is more similar to TRBJ2-7, so the J call may be wrong. The V gene's germline CDR1 is SGHVS and CDR2 FNYEAQ. The CDR3 totals 13 residues. As DNA, the CDR3 is TGTGCCAGCAGCTTAGGTGTTGGGGACGAGCAGTACTTC. This codes for CASSLGVGDEQYF.

Only a few counts were recorded for this clonotype. V gene TRBV12-3 or TRBV12-4 combines with J gene TRBJ1-2; D gene ambiguous. The CDR3 runs to 14 residues. Trimming took off 1 base at V and 1 base at J, with 7 bases between the two ends. CDR3 DNA sequence: TGTGCCAGCAGTTTAGAAAGTAATAACTATGGCTACACCTTC. It translates to CASSLESNNYGYTF.

The chain employs TRBV12-3 or TRBV12-4 and TRBJ2-1; 7 positions match TRBD1. The DNA matches TRBJ2-7 better at its end, which makes the J call doubtful. This CDR3 comprises 14 residues. CDR3 bases: TGTGCCAGCAGTGTTAAAGGGGGCGGAAGGGAGCAGTACTTC. It codes for CASSVKGGGREQYF.

J is TRBJ1-5 and V is TRBV21-1; TRBD1, as called in the table, went unchecked against the DNA. TRBV21-1 is labeled a pseudogene. This CDR3 comprises 18 residues. In DNA, the CDR3 is TGTGCCAGCAGCAAAGCCGGACAGGGAGAATGCGACAATCAGCCCCAGCATTTT. It translates to CASSKAGQGECDNQPQHF.

The chain is built from TRBV7-9 and TRBJ2-5; 7 bases align to TRBD1. The CDR3 is 14 amino acids. The J segment lost 6 bases and the V segment lost 0 bases, leaving 4 bases of the junction unmatched. Per germline, CDR1 SEHNR and CDR2 FQNEAQ (reference sequence). CDR3 nucleotide sequence: TGTGCCAGCAGCTTAGCAAGACAGGGAAAGACCCAGTACTTC. Its translation is CASSLARQGKTQYF. Full variable domain (remainder filled in from reference TRBV7-9 and TRBJ2-5): DTGVSQNPRHKITKRGQNVTFRCDPISEHNRLYWYRQTLGQGPEFLTYFQNEAQLEKSRLLSDRFSAERPKGSFSTLEIQRTEQGDSAMYLCASSLARQGKTQYFGPGTRLLVL.

This clonotype was seen at least ten times. The genes are TRBV5-1 and TRBJ2-6, with D uncertain. The CDR3 is 14 amino acids. CDR1 SGHRS and CDR2 YFSETQ come from the germline V gene. V gave up 4 bases and J gave up 4 bases, with 9 bases separating them. The CDR3 DNA reads TGCGCCAGCAGCGACGCGTCCGGGGCCAACGTCCTGACTTTC. Translated: CASSDASGANVLTF.

This clonotype was seen a single time. The genes are TRBV9 and TRBJ2-3, with 7 positions matching TRBD1. Germline CDR1 SGDLS, CDR2 YYNGEE. There are 17 residues in the CDR3. Unmatched junction bases numbered 9, after V lost 0 bases and J lost 2 bases. This chain's CDR3 is CASSVARGGGHTDTQYF. The CDR3 DNA sequence: TGTGCCAGCAGCGTAGCAAGAGGGGGCGGCCACACAGATACGCAGTATTTT.

The gene calls are TRBV12-3 or TRBV12-4 and TRBJ2-4; TRBD1 or TRBD2 may be the D gene (5 bases each). Near its end, the DNA agrees better with TRBJ2-5, so the J call may be wrong. This CDR3 has 14 residues. CDR3 in DNA: TGTGCCAGCAGTTTAGGGACAACGGGGGAGACCCAGTACTTC. Encoded protein: CASSLGTTGETQYF.

The chain carries TRBV4-1 and TRBJ1-4; a weak D match, TRBD1 (6 bases). V was pared by 0 bases and J by 8 bases, with 13 bases between. The CDR3 runs 15 residues. Germline lookup yields CDR1 MGHRA and CDR2 YSYEKL. CDR3 nucleotides: TGCGCCAGCAGCCAAGAAGGCAGGGGCAGGGAAAAACTGTTTTTT. Translating gives CASSQEGRGREKLFF.

The V gene is TRBV4-3, the J gene TRBJ1-1; 9 bases agree with TRBD1. After removal of 0 bases from V and 7 bases from J, the junction contained 3 bases not matched to a gene. In germline, CDR1 is LGHNA, CDR2 YSLEER. The CDR3 loop spans 14 amino acids. CDR3: CASSQDGTGFEAFF. The CDR3 DNA sequence: TGCGCCAGCAGCCAAGATGGGACAGGGTTTGAAGCTTTCTTT.

This clonotype showed up just a few times. The chain recombines TRBV29-1 with TRBJ2-1; D remains unclear. Germline V gene data show CDR1 as SQVTM and CDR2 as ANQGSEA. There are 12 residues in the CDR3. V dropped 3 bases and J dropped 8 bases, with 11 bases sitting between them. CDR3 sequence (DNA): TGCAGCGTTGATGGTGGTTGGGATGAGCAGTTCTTC. It encodes CSVDGGWDEQFF.

The chain uses TRBV21-1 and TRBJ2-7; TRBD2 is taken as the D call from the table, unchecked against the DNA. TRBV21-1 is a known pseudogene. The CDR3 spans 16 residues. The CDR3: CASSKGGLAGVYEQYF. CDR3 nucleotide sequence: TGTGCCAGCAGCAAAGGGGGACTAGCGGGAGTATACGAGCAGTACTTC.

This chain links TRBV10-3 with TRBJ1-2; D is perhaps TRBD1 (5 bases). The germline CDR1 and CDR2 sequences are ENHRY and SYGVKD. The CDR3 runs to 13 residues. Trimming cost V 8 bases and J 2 bases, with 12 bases left between them. CDR3 in amino acids: CAIAPGANYGYTF. The CDR3 DNA follows: TGTGCCATCGCCCCCGGGGCCAACTATGGCTACACCTTC.

V usage is TRBV11-3 and J usage is TRBJ1-2; D is uncertain. Trimming took off 1 base at V and 5 bases at J, with 14 bases between the two ends. Germline CDR1 and CDR2: SGHNT and YENEEA. This CDR3 has 15 amino acids. The CDR3 loop reads CASSLVPGSLYGYTF. Written as DNA, the CDR3 is TGTGCCAGCAGCTTAGTACCGGGGTCGCTTTATGGCTACACCTTC.

This clonotype was observed a single time. A much larger clone is a single base away; this may be a read error. The chain couples TRBV4-3 to TRBJ2-7; the D is unclear. The CDR3 totals 16 residues. Germline loops: CDR1 LGHNA, CDR2 YSLEER. Trimming cost V 0 bases and J 5 bases, with 17 bases left between them. This CDR3 reads CASSQDFAGSIDEQYF. CDR3 nucleotides: TGCGCCAGCAGCCAAGATTTTGCCGGATCTATCGACGAGCAGTACTTC.

The sample holds a few counts of this clonotype. The chain has TRBV11-2 and TRBJ2-1; possibly TRBD2 for D (6 bases). V lost 0 bases and J 14 bases, leaving 11 bases between the germline ends. Germline V gene sequence: CDR1 SGHAT, CDR2 FQNNGV. The CDR3 extends over 12 amino acids. CDR3 amino acids: CASSLDRRGEFF. In DNA, the CDR3 is TGTGCCAGCAGCTTAGATAGGCGCGGGGAGTTCTTC.

This clonotype has a handful of counts. The rearrangement uses TRBV11-2 and TRBJ2-1; D gene uncertain. Trimming took 6 bases from V and 1 from J, leaving 4 bases between them. Germline values: CDR1 SGHAT, CDR2 FQNNGV. The CDR3 runs to 12 residues. CDR3 sequence: CASRESYNEQFF. The DNA for the CDR3 is TGTGCCAGCAGGGAGTCCTACAATGAGCAGTTCTTC.

The chain has TRBV6-5 and TRBJ2-5, with D possibly matching TRBD2 (5 bases). The V end lost 0 bases, the J end lost 1 base, and 6 bases lay between the germline ends. Germline V gene lookup returns CDR1 MNHEY and CDR2 SVGAGI. The CDR3 is 14 amino acids. CDR3 loop: CASSYSGVQETQYF. The CDR3, as DNA: TGTGCCAGCAGTTACTCCGGGGTCCAAGAGACCCAGTACTTC.

The chain employs TRBV7-2 and TRBJ2-2; D might be TRBD2 (5 bases). The CDR3 consists of 15 residues. Germline CDR1 reads SGHTA; CDR2 reads FQGNSA. The V end lost 5 bases, the J end lost 2 bases, and 12 bases lay between the germline ends. This CDR3 reads CASSNTGSNTGELFF. CDR3 DNA sequence: TGTGCCAGCAGCAATACTGGGAGTAACACCGGGGAGCTGTTTTTT.

Only a few counts were recorded for this clonotype. This chain joins TRBV29-1 and TRBJ1-2, with TRBD1 as a possible D gene (5 bases). Germline-derived CDR1 and CDR2 are SQVTM and ANQGSEA. CDR3 length: 15 amino acids. Between the trimmed V and J ends, which lost 5 bases and 0 bases, there was a span of 16 bases. In DNA form, the CDR3 reads TGCAGCGTTCAAACACCAGGGCTCCCTAACTATGGCTACACCTTC. This translates into CSVQTPGLPNYGYTF.

The V and J genes are TRBV29-1 and TRBJ1-2; D gene ambiguous. V gave up 3 bases and J gave up 4 bases, with 9 bases separating them. Per germline, CDR1 SQVTM and CDR2 ANQGSEA. This CDR3 region has 12 residues. CDR3 region: CSVELFGYGYTF. The CDR3 nucleotides read TGCAGCGTTGAGTTATTTGGCTATGGCTACACCTTC.

This chain links TRBV11-2 with TRBJ1-1, with a tentative D call TRBD1 (5 bases). Trimming left V 1 base short and J 4 bases short, with 13 bases between. Germline CDR1 and CDR2: SGHAT and FQNNGV. There are 15 residues in the CDR3. CDR3 sequence reads: CASSLVMGGGTEAFF. DNA of the CDR3: TGTGCCAGCAGCTTAGTCATGGGGGGAGGCACTGAAGCTTTCTTT.

The DNA of the CDR3 is TGTGCCAGCAGCCTAGACATACGAAACACCGGGGAGCTGTTTTTT. It specifies CASSLDIRNTGELFF. The rearrangement uses TRBV3-1 and TRBJ2-2, with D unclear. The V end was cut by 4 bases, the J end by 2 bases, with 11 bases between. The germline V gene has CDR1 LGHDT and CDR2 YNNKEL (reference sequence). CDR3 length: 15 residues.

This clonotype was detected a few times. The CDR3 bases are TGCAGCGGACAGAACAATGAAAAACTGTTTTTT. Translated, it gives CSGQNNEKLFF. The chain employs TRBV20-1 and TRBJ1-4, with D possibly TRBD1 on 6 matching bases. Germline loops: CDR1 DFQATT, CDR2 SNEGSKA (reference sequence). The CDR3 is 11 residues long.

This clonotype has only a few counts. The rearrangement links TRBV7-9 to TRBJ2-7; 9 nucleotides match TRBD1. Per germline, CDR1 SEHNR and CDR2 FQNEAQ (reference sequence). This CDR3 contains 14 residues. The trim removed 5 bases at V and 10 bases at J, leaving 12 bases unmatched. The CDR3 reads CASSPIQGARIQYF. CDR3 bases: TGTGCCAGCAGCCCCATACAGGGGGCGCGGATTCAGTACTTC.